This TCR beta chain was sequenced in a study of blood T cell repertoires in COVID-19. Study-wide context: Sources were T cells, B-cell-depleted T cells, or PBMCs; the material itself was cDNA or gDNA.

Clones were sequenced by immunoSEQ multiplex PCR, and TCRdb holds only the in-frame ones, with some missing. Here the sample spans 250,000 or so clones, approximately 88% being singletons. V lost 4 bases to trimming and J lost 4 bases; unmatched junction nucleotides: 8. The germline CDR1 and CDR2 sequences are SQVTM and ANQGSEA. The CDR3 loop spans 15 amino acids. The TCR originated in a woman between 35 and 50 years old with acute COVID-19. Material: PBMCs or T cells enriched from blood (not recorded which). This chain links TRBV29-1 with TRBJ2-3, with TRBD1 identical over 10 bases. CDR3: CSVVATGGAADTQYF. Here the CDR3 DNA reads TGCAGCGTTGTCGCGACAGGGGGCGCCGCAGATACGCAGTATTTT.